The rows below give T cell receptor beta chains drawn from one sample of a study of patients and donors after allogeneic stem cell transplantation. One entry per CDR3 protein, called by TCRdb with MiXCR from the RT-PCR reads. Of approximately 160,000 distinct CDR3 sequences detected, about 32% appear once; the ten largest clones hold 3.2%. The sequenced sample consisted of blood, either unsorted or a sorted T cell fraction (not recorded which). Receptor source: a human donor who was either an allogeneic HSCT recipient or a stem cell or donor lymphocyte infusion donor (not recorded which). It is not recorded whose cells these are; they may come from a transplant donor. CDR3s include the opening cysteine and the closing phenylalanine or tryptophan. D genes are given only for firm matches. Size tells how often a clone was seen (once, few, many) or the class of an expanded clone, and some rows leave it out.

d_call: NA
j_call: TRBJ1-1
v_call: TRBV14
clone_size: NA
cdr3_nt: TGTGCCAGCAGCCAACTGGGAGGCACTGAAGCTTTCTTT
cdr3_aa: CASSQLGGTEAFF

d_call: NA
j_call: TRBJ2-1
v_call: TRBV10-1
clone_size: NA
cdr3_nt: TGCGCCAGCAGTGAGGCGGAGGCCCTCAATGAGCAGTTCTTC
cdr3_aa: CASSEAEALNEQFF

d_call: NA
j_call: TRBJ1-5
v_call: TRBV7-8
clone_size: NA
cdr3_nt: TGTGCCAGCAGCTTATCGTTCCAGGGTGACAATCAGCCCCAGCATTTT
cdr3_aa: CASSLSFQGDNQPQHF

d_call: NA
j_call: TRBJ1-1
v_call: TRBV15
clone_size: few
cdr3_nt: TGTGCCACCAGCGGTTTGAACACTGAAGCTTTCTTT
cdr3_aa: CATSGLNTEAFF

d_call: NA
j_call: TRBJ2-7
v_call: TRBV15
clone_size: NA
cdr3_nt: TGTGCCACCAGCAGAGATCGGGAGAGCTCCTACGAGCAGTACTTC
cdr3_aa: CATSRDRESSYEQYF

d_call: NA
j_call: TRBJ1-3
v_call: TRBV6-5
clone_size: many
cdr3_nt: TGTGCCAGCAGTCTCACTCACTCTGGAAACACCATATATTTT
cdr3_aa: CASSLTHSGNTIYF

d_call: NA
j_call: TRBJ1-4
v_call: TRBV4-3
clone_size: NA
cdr3_nt: TGCGCCAGCAGCCGCCCTCCCCGAGGGGCAACTAATGAAAGACTGTTTTTT
cdr3_aa: CASSRPPRGATNERLFF

d_call: NA
j_call: TRBJ1-4
v_call: TRBV9
clone_size: many
cdr3_nt: TGTGCCAGCAGCGTAGGCTCCCCGGGGGAAAAACTGTTTTTT
cdr3_aa: CASSVGSPGEKLFF

d_call: NA
j_call: TRBJ2-7
v_call: TRBV9
clone_size: NA
cdr3_nt: TGTGCCAGCAGCGTAGGAGGCCGGGACGAGCAGTACTTC
cdr3_aa: CASSVGGRDEQYF

d_call: TRBD1
j_call: TRBJ2-7
v_call: TRBV7-6
clone_size: NA
cdr3_nt: TGTGCCAGCAGCTACACCTCCGACAGGGAAGGCGAGCAGTACTTC
cdr3_aa: CASSYTSDREGEQYF

d_call: NA
j_call: TRBJ2-3
v_call: TRBV29-1
clone_size: NA
cdr3_nt: TGCAGCGTTGGAAAACAGGGTGATAGAACAGATACGCAGTATTTT
cdr3_aa: CSVGKQGDRTDTQYF

d_call: NA
j_call: TRBJ1-4
v_call: TRBV29-1
clone_size: few
cdr3_nt: TGCAGCGTTCTGGCAACAGCGCAGGGTGTGGGGGAAAAACTGTTTTTT
cdr3_aa: CSVLATAQGVGEKLFF

d_call: NA
j_call: TRBJ2-3
v_call: TRBV5-1
clone_size: few
cdr3_nt: TGCGCCAGCAGCTTGGTAGCGTCTAGCACAGATACGCAGTATTTT
cdr3_aa: CASSLVASSTDTQYF

d_call: TRBD1
j_call: TRBJ1-1
v_call: TRBV20-1
clone_size: many
cdr3_nt: TGCAGTGCTGGGACAGATGCTGAAGCTTTCTTT
cdr3_aa: CSAGTDAEAFF

d_call: NA
j_call: TRBJ2-1
v_call: TRBV7-9
clone_size: NA
cdr3_nt: TGTGCCAGCATCTCCCCGGGACGGAACCTAAATGAGCAGTTCTTC
cdr3_aa: CASISPGRNLNEQFF

d_call: TRBD2
j_call: TRBJ2-1
v_call: TRBV4-3
clone_size: NA
cdr3_nt: TGCGCCAGCAGCCAAGATAGGGCTAGCGGGCGCTACAATGAGCAGTTCTTC
cdr3_aa: CASSQDRASGRYNEQFF

d_call: NA
j_call: TRBJ1-5
v_call: TRBV20-1
clone_size: few
cdr3_nt: TGCAGTGCTCGAAGGACAAGGATTAATCAGCCCCAGCATTTT
cdr3_aa: CSARRTRINQPQHF

d_call: NA
j_call: TRBJ2-7
v_call: TRBV21-1
clone_size: NA
cdr3_nt: TGTGCCAGCAGCAAATTAATAGCCCGCAGGTCTTCCTACGAGCAGTACTTC
cdr3_aa: CASSKLIARRSSYEQYF

d_call: NA
j_call: TRBJ1-4
v_call: TRBV20-1
clone_size: few
cdr3_nt: TGCAGTGCTAGAAGGGGTAGGGGGATCCCAAATGAAAAACTGTTTTTT
cdr3_aa: CSARRGRGIPNEKLFF

d_call: NA
j_call: TRBJ2-5
v_call: TRBV5-6
clone_size: few
cdr3_nt: TGTGCCAGCAGCCGCACGGCCCAAGAGACCCAGTACTTC
cdr3_aa: CASSRTAQETQYF

d_call: NA
j_call: TRBJ1-3
v_call: TRBV12-3/TRBV12-4
clone_size: many
cdr3_nt: TGTGCCAGCAGTCACTACAGCCGGGGGGGAAACACCATATATTTT
cdr3_aa: CASSHYSRGGNTIYF

d_call: NA
j_call: TRBJ2-5
v_call: TRBV5-5
clone_size: NA
cdr3_nt: TGTGCCAGCAGCTTGGCCCTTCGGTCTCTCGGGCAAGAGACCCAGTACTTC
cdr3_aa: CASSLALRSLGQETQYF

d_call: TRBD2
j_call: TRBJ2-3
v_call: TRBV12-3/TRBV12-4
clone_size: NA
cdr3_nt: TGTGCCAGCAGGTCTAGCGGGGGCACAGATACGCAGTATTTT
cdr3_aa: CASRSSGGTDTQYF

d_call: NA
j_call: TRBJ2-3
v_call: TRBV12-3/TRBV12-4
clone_size: NA
cdr3_nt: TGTGCCAGCAGTCACCGGAGGGCAGGGAGCACAGATACGCAGTATTTT
cdr3_aa: CASSHRRAGSTDTQYF

d_call: NA
j_call: TRBJ1-4
v_call: TRBV12-3/TRBV12-4
clone_size: NA
cdr3_nt: TGTTCCACCACCAACTACGCAACTAATGAAAAACTGTTTTTT
cdr3_aa: CSTTNYATNEKLFF

d_call: TRBD1
j_call: TRBJ1-5
v_call: TRBV5-1
clone_size: NA
cdr3_nt: TGCGCCAGCAGCACAGGGGCTAGCAATCAGCCCCAGCATTTT
cdr3_aa: CASSTGASNQPQHF

d_call: NA
j_call: TRBJ2-6
v_call: TRBV7-9
clone_size: NA
cdr3_nt: TGTGCCAGCAGCTTATTCCGTTCCCCGCCGTCTGGGGCCAACGTCCTGACTTTC
cdr3_aa: CASSLFRSPPSGANVLTF